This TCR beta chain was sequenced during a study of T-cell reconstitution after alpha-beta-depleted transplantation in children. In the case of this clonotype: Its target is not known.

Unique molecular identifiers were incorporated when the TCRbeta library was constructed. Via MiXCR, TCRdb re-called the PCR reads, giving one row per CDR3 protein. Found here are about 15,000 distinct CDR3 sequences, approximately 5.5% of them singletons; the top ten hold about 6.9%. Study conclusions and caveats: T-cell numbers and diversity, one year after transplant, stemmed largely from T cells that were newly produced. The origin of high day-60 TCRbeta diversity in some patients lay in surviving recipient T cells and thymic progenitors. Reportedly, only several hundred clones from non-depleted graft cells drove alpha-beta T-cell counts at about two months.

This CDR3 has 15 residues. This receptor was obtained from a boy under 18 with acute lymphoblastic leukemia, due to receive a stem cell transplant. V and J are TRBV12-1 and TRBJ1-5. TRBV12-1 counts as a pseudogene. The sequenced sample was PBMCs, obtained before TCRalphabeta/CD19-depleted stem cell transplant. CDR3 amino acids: CTSSFTFSCNQPQHF. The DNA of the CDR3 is TGTACCAGCAGCTTTACTTTCAGCTGCAATCAGCCCCAGCATTTT.